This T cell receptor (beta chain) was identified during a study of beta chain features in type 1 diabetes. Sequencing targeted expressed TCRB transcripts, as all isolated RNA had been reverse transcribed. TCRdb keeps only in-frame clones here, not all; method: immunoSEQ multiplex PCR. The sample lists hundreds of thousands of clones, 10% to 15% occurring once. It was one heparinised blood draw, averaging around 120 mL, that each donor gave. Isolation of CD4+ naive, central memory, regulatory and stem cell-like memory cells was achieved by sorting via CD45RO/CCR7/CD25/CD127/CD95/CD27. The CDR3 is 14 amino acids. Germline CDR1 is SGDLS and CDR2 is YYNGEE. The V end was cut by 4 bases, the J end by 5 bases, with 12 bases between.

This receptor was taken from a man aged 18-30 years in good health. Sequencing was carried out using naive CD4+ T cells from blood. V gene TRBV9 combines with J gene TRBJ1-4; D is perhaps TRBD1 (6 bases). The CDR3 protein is CASSPWGGNEKLFF. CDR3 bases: TGTGCCAGCAGCCCGTGGGGGGGCAATGAAAAACTGTTTTTT.